Below, 18 T cell receptor beta chains from the same sample are listed, as sequenced in a study of blood T cells in healthy people across ages (dated by TCRdb to about 2015). The library was obtained by 5' RACE. Sequencing used an Illumina HiSeq 2500. A second PCR of roughly 7 to 11 cycles was run with a J-beta primer mix and a sample-barcoded 5' primer. TCRdb itself trimmed the public reads at Q25 with fastp, ran MiXCR and retained productive beta chains. All rows with the same CDR3 protein become a single entry with the most common DNA and genes. This sample has 1.4 million or so distinct CDR3 sequences in its table, and roughly 43% of those were observed once. The ten top clones hold more than 4% of the sample. The source material was blood. These receptors originate from a woman aged 18-29 years in good health.

The rearrangement joins TRBV12-3 or TRBV12-4 to TRBJ2-1; 11 nucleotides match TRBD2. The CDR3 contains 17 residues. The V segment lost 6 bases and the J segment 13 bases; nucleotides outside the gene matches: 20. CDR3 DNA: TGTGCCAGCAGCCCCGTAAAGTTGCTAGCGGGAGGAGAGACCCAGTTCTTC. It is translated as CASSPVKLLAGGETQFF.

The chain carries TRBV28 and TRBJ2-1; the match to TRBD2 covers 12 bases. Germline lookup yields CDR1 MDHEN and CDR2 SYDVKM. V was pared by 4 bases and J by 6 bases, with 4 bases of the junction left unmatched. There are 15 residues in the CDR3. The CDR3 nucleotides read TGTGCCAGCAGTTCCTGGACTAGCGGGACCAATGAGCAGTTCTTC. Residues: CASSSWTSGTNEQFF.

This clonotype was seen more than once but under ten times. V usage is TRBV21-1 and J usage is TRBJ1-5. TRBV21-1 is designated a pseudogene. The CDR3 extends over 10 amino acids. Here the CDR3 DNA reads TGTGCCAGCAGCAAACGGCCCCAGCATTTT. Its protein is CASSKRPQHF.

The chain couples TRBV20-1 to TRBJ2-1, with unresolved D. The CDR3 is made up of 13 amino acids. The V end was cut by 1 base, the J end by 4 bases, with 8 bases between. Germline values: CDR1 DFQATT, CDR2 SNEGSKA (reference sequence). CDR3 coding DNA: TGCAGTGCTAGAGGCAGGTTGTACAATGAGCAGTTCTTC. It specifies CSARGRLYNEQFF.

The chain has TRBV29-1 and TRBJ1-1, with D tentatively TRBD1 (6 bases). This CDR3 region has 13 residues. The V end lost 7 bases, the J end lost 0 bases, and 12 bases lay between the germline ends. Germline V gene sequence: CDR1 SQVTM, CDR2 ANQGSEA. Here the CDR3 reads CSGEQGLNTEAFF. The CDR3, as DNA: TGCAGCGGCGAACAGGGTTTGAACACTGAAGCTTTCTTT.

The V and J genes are TRBV18 and TRBJ2-3; D remains ambiguous. CDR1 is KGHSH, CDR2 LQKENI, per germline. The CDR3 covers 13 residues. Trimming removed 8 bases at V and 0 bases at J, with 9 bases between. This chain's CDR3 is CASPQDSTDTQYF. Written as DNA, the CDR3 is TGTGCCAGCCCACAAGACAGCACAGATACGCAGTATTTT.

This clonotype appeared a few times. The V call is TRBV24-1, the J call TRBJ2-3, with D unclear. The CDR3 extends over 13 amino acids. V was pared by 3 bases and J by 4 bases, with 7 bases between. Germline assignment: CDR1 KGHDR and CDR2 SFDVKD. The DNA of the CDR3 is TGTGCCACCAGTGATCCGACCTCAGATACGCAGTATTTT. Translating gives CATSDPTSDTQYF.

CDR3 loop: CASSAQGVGEKLFF. The DNA of the CDR3 is TGTGCCAGCAGCGCCCAGGGGGTGGGGGAAAAACTGTTTTTT. The rearrangement uses TRBV9 and TRBJ1-4, with 7 bases identical to TRBD1. The CDR3 spans 14 residues. J gave up 8 bases and V 3 bases, and 7 bases lay outside the gene matches. CDR1 is SGDLS, CDR2 YYNGEE, per germline.

The CDR3 coding sequence is TGTGCCACCAGCAGACAATTGGGACAGGGGCTGTACGAGCAGTACTTC. It yields the protein CATSRQLGQGLYEQYF. The rearrangement uses TRBV15 and TRBJ2-7, with TRBD1 matching 10 bases. V lost 2 bases, J lost 4 bases, and 8 bases stayed unmatched. This CDR3 spans 16 amino acids. Germline V gene lookup returns CDR1 LNHNV and CDR2 YYDKDF (reference sequence).

The V and J genes are TRBV28 and TRBJ2-5; possibly TRBD2 for D (5 bases). The CDR3 contains 14 residues. Germline CDR1 MDHEN, CDR2 SYDVKM. Trimming cost V 6 bases and J 11 bases, with 22 bases left between them. The CDR3 here is CASSLGRSAWEQYF. The CDR3 nucleotides read TGTGCCAGCAGCCTAGGAAGGAGTGCGTGGGAGCAGTACTTC.

This clonotype has a handful of counts. V and J are TRBV9 and TRBJ2-3; 10 bases line up with TRBD2. This CDR3 is built from 16 residues. From germline, CDR1 is SGDLS and CDR2 YYNGEE. Trimming cost V 4 bases and J 2 bases; bases outside gene matches: 7. The CDR3 sequence: CASSSGLADTTDTQYF. CDR3 in DNA: TGTGCCAGCAGCTCCGGACTAGCGGATACCACAGATACGCAGTATTTT.

The rearrangement links TRBV10-3 to TRBJ2-5, with a weak D call TRBD2 (6 bases). Germline V gives CDR1 ENHRY, CDR2 SYGVKD. The V end lost 10 bases, the J end lost 3 bases, and 18 bases lay between the germline ends. The CDR3 runs to 14 residues. The CDR3 here is CASSAGPQEETQYF. The CDR3 DNA follows: TGTGCCAGCTCGGCGGGACCGCAGGAAGAGACCCAGTACTTC.

The V and J genes are TRBV20-1 and TRBJ2-3, with TRBD1 identical over 11 bases. The CDR3 loop spans 19 amino acids. Germline CDR1 and CDR2: DFQATT and SNEGSKA (reference sequence). J gave up 2 bases and V 6 bases, and 19 bases lay outside the gene matches. The CDR3 DNA is TGCAGTGCAGCCCCCGGACAGGGGGCCGTGGGCCCTAACACAGATACGCAGTATTTT. This gives the protein CSAAPGQGAVGPNTDTQYF.

This clonotype came up once. The rearrangement uses TRBV10-3 and TRBJ1-4; D perhaps matches TRBD1 (5 bases). This CDR3 is 15 amino acids long. CDR1 is ENHRY and CDR2 is SYGVKD in the germline V gene. Trimming stripped 6 bases from V and 2 bases from J, with 13 bases between. CDR3 sequence: CAISRGEGTNEKLFF. For the CDR3, the DNA is TGTGCCATCAGCCGAGGGGAGGGGACTAATGAAAAACTGTTTTTT.

This clonotype was recorded a few times. V gene TRBV20-1 combines with J gene TRBJ1-4; no clear D gene. V lost 4 bases and J 3 bases, leaving 12 bases between the germline ends. The germline V gene has CDR1 DFQATT and CDR2 SNEGSKA (reference sequence). The CDR3 runs 14 residues. CDR3 sequence reads: CSATPPDPNEKLFF. CDR3 in DNA: TGCAGTGCTACCCCTCCAGACCCTAATGAAAAACTGTTTTTT.

This clonotype was found a few times. The chain links TRBV9 to TRBJ2-3; 7 bases match TRBD1. Germline lookup yields CDR1 SGDLS and CDR2 YYNGEE. The CDR3 is 16 amino acids. V lost 0 bases and J lost 5; bases outside the gene matches: 9. CDR3 sequence reads: CASSVGGASGGDTQYF. Written as DNA, the CDR3 is TGTGCCAGCAGCGTAGGAGGGGCTTCAGGGGGAGATACGCAGTATTTT.

CDR3 protein: CASSVNTGSSETQYF. CDR3 nucleotide sequence: TGTGCCAGCAGCGTCAATACAGGATCCAGTGAGACCCAGTACTTC. V usage is TRBV9 and J usage is TRBJ2-5, with D maybe TRBD1 (5 bases). From germline, CDR1 is SGDLS and CDR2 YYNGEE. The CDR3 is 15 residues long. V was clipped by 2 bases and J by 5 bases, with 16 bases between them.

The J gene is TRBJ1-2, the V gene TRBV7-9, with D hard to call. The CDR3 consists of 13 residues. Trimming removed 3 bases from V and 8 bases from J, with 13 bases in between. Germline V gives CDR1 SEHNR, CDR2 FQNEAQ (reference sequence). CDR3 nucleotide sequence: TGTGCCAGCAGCTTGCAGAACGTGCGCGGCTACACCTTC. Translated, it gives CASSLQNVRGYTF.